This record looks at one T cell receptor beta chain sequence and its context. Antigen unknown. Different DNA sequences within this sample yield the same CDR3. Looked up from germline, CDR1 is SGHRS and CDR2 is YFSETQ. This CDR3 contains 14 residues. Deletions cut 4 bases from V and 0 bases from J, with 10 bases between. The data were taken from a study of shared clonotypes between healthy human individuals. Overall study: Per donor, three plates held CD4 naive cells, three held CD4 memory, two held CD8 naive and one held CD8 memory.

Execution of the assay was at deep level. Authors' methods: There were no quality scores in the junction-only immunoSEQ sequences, so filtering differed. The table came from immunoSEQ multiplex PCR; TCRdb's copy has only in-frame clones and leaves some out. Clonal size and the V and J genes are those of that table, whereas D and trimming came from the DNA. The table shows around 700,000 clones, with around 78% occurring only once. Overall study results and limits: Richness estimates generally favored naive over memory subsets.

Sample: memory CD4+ T cells sorted from blood. The subset: CD45RA-negative fraction. The sequence derives from a woman in her 30s in good health. The chain combines TRBV5-1 with TRBJ1-1; D perhaps matches TRBD1 (6 bases). DNA of the CDR3: TGCGCCAGCAGCCTGGACAGCCTGAACACTGAAGCTTTCTTT. Its translation: CASSLDSLNTEAFF.